This is a list of T cell receptor beta chains from one sample in a study of blood T cell repertoires in COVID-19. The assay was immunoSEQ multiplex PCR, and TCRdb's table has in-frame clones only and misses some. This sample has 120,000 to 150,000 clones, with about 84% found just once. Material: peripheral blood. These receptors were taken from a human donor in a cohort sampled during active COVID-19. CDR3s include the opening cysteine and the closing phenylalanine or tryptophan. A D gene is named only where the DNA matches it firmly. The listing skips clone size in some rows; elsewhere it reads once, few, many or a size class.

14	-	-	TRBJ2-7	TRBV11-2	TGTGCCAGCAGCTTAGACAGGGGAAACTACGAGCAGTACTTC	CASSLDRGNYEQYF
16	-	TRBD1	TRBJ2-6	TRBV6-6	TGTGCCAGCAGTTACCCGACAGGGTCTGGGGCCAACGTCCTGACTTTC	CASSYPTGSGANVLTF
11	few	-	TRBJ1-1	TRBV30	TGTGCCTCCTATGTCAGGGCCGCTTTAAGATTT	CASYVRAALRF
16	-	TRBD1	TRBJ1-1	TRBV7-3	TGTGCCAGCAGCTTAAATCCCCCAGGGGGGTCGGCTGAAGCTTTCTTT	CASSLNPPGGSAEAFF
17	-	-	TRBJ2-7	TRBV7-8	TGTGCCAGCAGCTTAGTAATTCAGACTGCTTTTCTGGTCGAGCAGTACTTC	CASSLVIQTAFLVEQYF
15	-	-	TRBJ1-2	TRBV19	TGTGCCAGTAGCACGACCGGGGGACGGAATTATGGCTACACCTTC	CASSTTGGRNYGYTF
15	once	-	TRBJ2-3	TRBV3-1/TRBV3-2	TGTGCCAGCAGCCAAGGATCGGGGTTCACAGATACGCAGTATTTT	CASSQGSGFTDTQYF
12	once	-	TRBJ2-5	TRBV5-4	TGTGCCAGCAGCGGGCCCCCGGGACTCCGGTACTTC	CASSGPPGLRYF
15	-	-	TRBJ2-1	TRBV2	TGTGCCAGCAGCCTCGATGGGGGCCCCCTTAATGAGCAGTTCTTC	CASSLDGGPLNEQFF
15	once	-	TRBJ2-5	TRBV7-2	TGTGCCAGCACCTCTGCGGGGGCAGTCCAAGAGACCCAGTACTTC	CASTSAGAVQETQYF
12	-	TRBD1	TRBJ2-3	TRBV29-1	TGCAGCGTCGTGGAAGGGACAGTCACGCAGTATTTT	CSVVEGTVTQYF
15	-	-	TRBJ2-5	TRBV15	TGTGCCACCAGCAGTCCGGGACTGCGCCCGGAGACCCAGTACTTC	CATSSPGLRPETQYF
15	-	TRBD1	TRBJ2-1	TRBV19	TGTGCCACTGACAGGGGGCGAACCCTTAACAATGAGCAGTTCTTC	CATDRGRTLNNEQFF
17	once	-	TRBJ2-3	TRBV6-1	TGTGCCAGCAGTGAAGCAACTAGTCATTACAACACAGATACGCAGTATTTT	CASSEATSHYNTDTQYF
15	-	-	TRBJ1-4	TRBV7-9	TGTGCCAGCAGCGCCCAGGGAAAGGGTAATGAAAAACTGTTTTTT	CASSAQGKGNEKLFF
15	-	-	TRBJ1-6	TRBV5-1	TGCGCCAGCAGCTTGGACGGGACACTGAATTCACCCCTCCACTTT	CASSLDGTLNSPLHF
13	-	-	TRBJ1-1	TRBV19	TGTGCCAGTAGTCTGACGGGGGACACTGAAGCTTTCTTT	CASSLTGDTEAFF
13	-	TRBD1	TRBJ1-2	TRBV7-2	TGTGCCACCGAAGGGACAGGGGACAAAGGCTACACCTTC	CATEGTGDKGYTF
14	-	TRBD2	TRBJ2-1	TRBV4-2	TGTGCCAGCAGCCAAGATGGTGGTAGCGGGGAGGCGTTCTTC	CASSQDGGSGEAFF
14	few	TRBD1	TRBJ2-7	TRBV6-5	TGTGCCAGCAAAGCGCCGGGACAGGCCTACGAGCAGTACTTC	CASKAPGQAYEQYF
14	-	TRBD1	TRBJ1-2	TRBV5-1	TGCGCCAGCAGACCTTCACAGGGGAACTATGGCTACACCTTC	CASRPSQGNYGYTF
12	-	-	TRBJ1-2	TRBV27	TGTGCCAGCAGTTTCCGGGGGAATGGCTACACCTTC	CASSFRGNGYTF
16	-	-	TRBJ2-5	TRBV5-1	TGCGCCAGCAGCTTATCGGGACAAGGGGGTACAGAGACCCAGTACTTC	CASSLSGQGGTETQYF
11	-	-	TRBJ2-7	TRBV28	TGTGCCAGCAGCCTAGCCTACGAGCAGTACTTC	CASSLAYEQYF
15	-	-	TRBJ1-3	TRBV5-1	TGCGCCAGCAGCTTTGGGGGCTCGTCTGGAAACACCATATATTTT	CASSFGGSSGNTIYF
12	-	TRBD2	TRBJ2-3	TRBV6-5	TGTGCCGTCAAGGGGTCTAGCGGGACGCAGTATTTT	CAVKGSSGTQYF
11	-	TRBD2	TRBJ2-1	TRBV30	TGTGCCTGGAGTCAAGCGGGGGAGCAGTTCTTC	CAWSQAGEQFF
18	-	TRBD2	TRBJ2-2	TRBV7-3	TGTGCCAGCAGCCCTTCCGGGACTAGCGGGGGGGCCACCGGGGAGCTGTTTTTT	CASSPSGTSGGATGELFF
22	-	TRBD1	TRBJ2-7	TRBV6-6	TGTGCCAGCAGTCCTAGGTCCCCTCCCGGGACAGGGTCCTCTCGTCCTTCCTACGAGCAGTACTTC	CASSPRSPPGTGSSRPSYEQYF
15	-	-	TRBJ2-4	TRBV9	TGTGCCAGCAGCCTGTTCCCGGGTGGAGATAACATTCAGTACTTC	CASSLFPGGDNIQYF
14	-	TRBD1	TRBJ2-1	TRBV9	TGTGCCAGCAGCGTAGCTGTCGAGACAGGGAGTCAGTTCTTC	CASSVAVETGSQFF
14	-	-	TRBJ2-2	TRBV6-5	TGTGCCAGCACCGACGGGGGATACACCGGGGAGCTGTTTTTT	CASTDGGYTGELFF
12	-	-	TRBJ2-1	TRBV6-5	TGTGCCAGCAGAGGACCGGGGGATGAGCAGTTCTTC	CASRGPGDEQFF
21	-	-	TRBJ2-6	TRBV4-1	TGCGCCAGCAGCCAAGATCAAATTGAACTTCTGGGGGGTACTGGGGCCAACGTCCTGACTTTC	CASSQDQIELLGGTGANVLTF
19	-	TRBD1	TRBJ1-6	TRBV6-1	TGTGCCAGCAGTGAAGCGCTTGGACAGGGGGTTTCCTATAATTCACCCCTCCACTTT	CASSEALGQGVSYNSPLHF
15	-	TRBD1	TRBJ1-4	TRBV6-5	TGTGCCAGCAGCCGACAGGGTTTGGCTAATGAAAAACTGTTTTTT	CASSRQGLANEKLFF
18	-	TRBD2	TRBJ2-2	TRBV6-6	TGTGCCAGCAGTCCCCGTCCTAGCGGGGGGGCTTTCGGCGGGGAGCTGTTTTTT	CASSPRPSGGAFGGELFF
15	-	TRBD1	TRBJ2-7	TRBV5-1	TGCGCCAGCAGCTTGGCCGGGACAGGGATTTACGAGCAGTACTTC	CASSLAGTGIYEQYF
16	-	-	TRBJ1-4	TRBV7-9	TGTGCCAGCAGCACACAAATCCCGGGACTTTATGAAAAACTGTTTTTT	CASSTQIPGLYEKLFF
14	many	-	TRBJ1-1	TRBV14	TGTGCCAGCAGCGATCAGGCATACCCGCTTAGAGCTTTCTTT	CASSDQAYPLRAFF
14	-	TRBD1	TRBJ1-2	TRBV12-5	TGTGCTAGTGGTCCGGGACAGGTACCCTATGGCTACACCTTC	CASGPGQVPYGYTF
13	-	-	TRBJ2-1	TRBV7-3	TGTGCCAGCAGAAGAACAGGGTTAGATGAGCAGTTCTTC	CASRRTGLDEQFF
14	-	-	TRBJ2-2	TRBV5-1	TGCGCCAGCAGCTCCCAGGGTACCACCGGGGAGCTGTTTTTT	CASSSQGTTGELFF
13	-	-	TRBJ1-1	TRBV30	TGTGCCTGGAGTGCCCGACAGAACACTGAAGCTTTCTTT	CAWSARQNTEAFF
11	-	-	TRBJ1-1	TRBV6-5	TGTGCCACCAAGGGGGTGTCGGAAGCTTTCTTT	CATKGVSEAFF
15	-	-	TRBJ1-3	TRBV5-8	TGTGCCAGCAGCTTGGGGCGGCTCTCTGGAAACACCATATATTTT	CASSLGRLSGNTIYF
14	-	TRBD1	TRBJ1-5	TRBV19	TGTGCCAGTACTTTCGGACAGGGCGGTCAGCCCCAGCATTTT	CASTFGQGGQPQHF
14	-	-	TRBJ1-5	TRBV6-5	TGTGCCAGCCTTCGCCGGGACACGAATCAGCCCCAGCATTTT	CASLRRDTNQPQHF
13	-	-	TRBJ1-5	TRBV7-2	TGTGCCAGCAGCTTCGAGCCTAATCAGCCCCAGCATTTT	CASSFEPNQPQHF
15	-	TRBD1	TRBJ2-3	TRBV19	TGTGCCAGTAGGAGACAGGGGATGGGGACAGATACGCAGTATTTT	CASRRQGMGTDTQYF
12	-	-	TRBJ1-2	TRBV15	TGTGCCACCAGCAGAGACAGCTATGGCTACACCTTC	CATSRDSYGYTF
15	once	-	TRBJ1-2	TRBV10-3	TGTGCCATCAGTGATACAGGCAGAGCTAACTATGGCTACACCTTC	CAISDTGRANYGYTF
15	few	-	TRBJ2-3	TRBV6-1	TGTGCCAGCAGTGAAGACCAGGCCTGGACAGATACGCAGTATTTT	CASSEDQAWTDTQYF
15	-	-	TRBJ1-4	TRBV6-5	TGTGCCAGCAGTTCTACAGGGAACCTTAATGAAAAACTGTTTTTT	CASSSTGNLNEKLFF
19	once	TRBD1	TRBJ1-2	TRBV9	TGTGCCAGCAGCGTACCTCCCGGACAGGGGCCCCGTCGGAACTATGGCTACACCTTC	CASSVPPGQGPRRNYGYTF
16	-	-	TRBJ2-5	TRBV15	TGTGCCACCAGCAGAGAAAGTGTCCCCGGTCGGGAGACCCAGTACTTC	CATSRESVPGRETQYF
15	once	-	TRBJ2-2	TRBV5-5	TGTGCCAGCAGCTTGGAGGCTAGTTACACCGGGGAGCTGTTTTTT	CASSLEASYTGELFF